The 15 T cell receptor beta chains given below trace back to one sample, sequenced in a study of blood T cell repertoires in COVID-19. The assay was immunoSEQ multiplex PCR, and TCRdb's table has in-frame clones only and misses some. The sample has 200,000 to 250,000 clones; 80% are singletons. The sample comprised peripheral blood. The receptors derive from a woman aged 70 to 79 with acute or convalescent COVID-19.

The chain joins TRBV4-2 to TRBJ2-2; tentatively, D is TRBD2 (6 bases). V was trimmed by 0 bases and J by 6 bases, leaving 11 bases between them. The CDR3 spans 15 residues. From germline, CDR1 is LGHNA and CDR2 YNFKEQ. The CDR3 nucleotides are TGTGCCAGCAGCCAAGATTCGGGGGTCGCCGGGGAGCTGTTTTTT. Its translation is CASSQDSGVAGELFF.

The chain combines TRBV20-1 with TRBJ1-1, with 12 bases that match TRBD1. Germline-derived CDR1 and CDR2 are DFQATT and SNEGSKA (reference sequence). V gave up 3 bases and J gave up 7 bases; unmatched junction bases: 6. The CDR3 runs 14 residues. DNA of the CDR3: TGCAGTGCTAGTGGGACAGGGGGCGTGATTGAAGCTTTCTTT. This gives the protein CSASGTGGVIEAFF.

In its sample, this clone was seen once. Here the CDR3 reads CAWSTLRTSGSRNEQFF. As DNA, the CDR3 is TGTGCCTGGAGTACTCTCCGGACTAGCGGGTCCCGGAATGAGCAGTTCTTC. The chain couples TRBV30 to TRBJ2-1; TRBD2 matches at 11 bases. The CDR3 length is 17 residues. The V segment lost 2 bases and the J segment 7 bases; nucleotides outside the gene matches: 13. CDR1 GTSNPN and CDR2 SVGIG come from the germline V gene (reference sequence).

V gene TRBV9 combines with J gene TRBJ2-5, with TRBD2 as a possible D gene (6 bases). With 0 bases removed from V and 0 bases from J, the gap between germline ends came to 12 bases. CDR1 and CDR2 from the germline V gene are SGDLS and YYNGEE. This CDR3 has 16 amino acids. The CDR3 sequence: CASSVGGRTYQETQYF. The CDR3 DNA reads TGTGCCAGCAGCGTAGGAGGGAGGACGTACCAAGAGACCCAGTACTTC.

The chain combines TRBV5-1 with TRBJ2-3; 7 bases map to TRBD2. This CDR3 region has 15 residues. V was clipped by 4 bases and J by 5 bases; unmatched bases: 10. CDR1 and CDR2 (germline): SGHRS, YFSETQ. The CDR3 DNA sequence: TGCGCCAGCAGCCTACTAGCGTCGCCTCAAGATACGCAGTATTTT. It encodes CASSLLASPQDTQYF.

This clone was seen a handful of times. The rearrangement joins TRBV10-1 to TRBJ2-7; D unresolved. V dropped 3 bases and J dropped 3 bases, with 3 bases sitting between them. This CDR3 is built from 11 residues. CDR1 is WNHNN, CDR2 SYGVQD, per germline (reference sequence). This CDR3 reads CASSDGYEQYF. In DNA form, the CDR3 reads TGCGCCAGCAGTGACGGCTACGAGCAGTACTTC.

The chain is built from TRBV18 and TRBJ2-5; D may be TRBD2 (6 bases). Per germline, CDR1 KGHSH and CDR2 LQKENI. The length of the CDR3 is 14 residues. V lost 0 bases, J lost 1 base, and 6 bases lay in between. The DNA of the CDR3 is TGTGCCAGCTCACCACCGCGGGGCCAAGAGACCCAGTACTTC. It is translated as CASSPPRGQETQYF. Based on the CDR3 plus reference TRBV18 and TRBJ2-5, the full variable domain is NAGVMQNPRHLVRRRGQEARLRCSPMKGHSHVYWYRQLPEEGLKFMVYLQKENIIDESGMPKERFSAEFPKEGPSILRIQQVVRGDSAAYFCASSPPRGQETQYFGPGTRLLVL.

CDR3 residues: CATSRGQGATQETQYF. DNA of the CDR3: TGTGCCACCAGCAGAGGACAGGGGGCGACCCAAGAGACCCAGTACTTC. The chain joins TRBV15 to TRBJ2-5; 10 positions match TRBD1. V trimming: 1 base; J trimming: 1 base; junction bases outside the gene matches: 3. Germline CDR1 is LNHNV and CDR2 is YYDKDF (reference sequence). The CDR3 consists of 16 residues.

The chain has TRBV11-2 and TRBJ1-5; D uncertain. V was cut by 5 bases and J by 4 bases, with 15 bases left in between. Germline values: CDR1 SGHAT, CDR2 FQNNGV. The CDR3 runs to 15 residues. For the CDR3, the DNA is TGTGCCAGCAGCCTACGAGGGTTCGATAATCAGCCCCAGCATTTT. This translates into CASSLRGFDNQPQHF.

The chain combines TRBV28 with TRBJ2-2; 10 bases line up with TRBD1. The junction had 8 bases not matched to a gene; V was cut back by 7 bases and J by 6 bases. Germline-derived CDR1 and CDR2 are MDHEN and SYDVKM. The CDR3 length is 15 residues. The CDR3 protein is CASNRSGTGAGELFF. The CDR3 bases are TGTGCCAGCAATCGCTCCGGGACAGGGGCCGGGGAGCTGTTTTTT. Together with reference TRBV28 and TRBJ2-2, the CDR3 gives the full variable domain: DVKVTQSSRYLVKRTGEKVFLECVQDMDHENMFWYRQDPGLGLRLIYFSYDVKMKEKGDIPEGYSVSREKKERFSLILESASTNQTSMYLCASNRSGTGAGELFFGEGSRLTVL.

The rearrangement joins TRBV7-2 to TRBJ1-3; D unclear. This CDR3 region has 16 residues. CDR1 SGHTA and CDR2 FQGNSA come from the germline V gene. The V and J ends lost 2 bases and 4 bases respectively, with 15 bases between them. The CDR3 region has the DNA TGTGCCAGCAGCTTACGTCAGGCCTTGTGGGGAAACACCATATATTTT. Protein: CASSLRQALWGNTIYF.

The chain carries TRBV6-5 and TRBJ2-5; D may be TRBD2 (6 bases). The CDR3 runs to 16 residues. V lost 0 bases to trimming and J lost 5 bases, with 16 bases between them. Germline V gene sequence: CDR1 MNHEY, CDR2 SVGAGI. The CDR3 loop is CASSYSGPTSPETQYF. CDR3 nucleotides: TGTGCCAGCAGTTACTCTGGACCGACTAGTCCGGAGACCCAGTACTTC.

CDR3 amino acids: CASSSTHGYTF. The CDR3 DNA sequence: TGTGCCAGCAGCTCCACACATGGCTACACCTTC. The chain recombines TRBV7-2 with TRBJ1-2; no definite D call. Germline V CDR1 and CDR2: SGHTA, FQGNSA. V lost 4 bases, J lost 6 bases, and 6 bases lay in between. CDR3 length equals 11 residues.

This chain uses TRBV20-1 with TRBJ2-7; no definite D call. Trimming stripped 7 bases from V and 7 bases from J, with 14 bases between. Germline CDR1 and CDR2: DFQATT and SNEGSKA (reference sequence). CDR3 length equals 11 residues. CDR3 sequence reads: CSVQALSEQYF. Written as DNA, the CDR3 is TGCAGTGTTCAGGCCCTTTCGGAGCAGTACTTC.

This clone was observed a few times. The rearrangement joins TRBV3-1 (or the pseudogene TRBV3-2) to TRBJ1-2; 8 positions match TRBD1. In germline, CDR1 is LGHDT, CDR2 YNNKEL (reference sequence). Germline trimming cut 4 bases from V and 5 bases from J; bases unmatched to any gene: 3. This CDR3 has 13 residues. The CDR3 sequence is CASSRTGTYGYTF. The CDR3 nucleotides read TGTGCCAGCAGCCGGACAGGGACTTATGGCTACACCTTC.